These 25 T cell receptor beta chains originate from one sample sequenced in a study of cytomegalovirus exposure and HLA in healthy donors. Primers for the PCR totalled 60 Vbeta and 13 Jbeta. Using immunoSEQ multiplex PCR, the repertoire was profiled, and TCRdb retains in-frame clones only, with some absent. The table includes around 54,000 clones, 80% detected once. Source material: PBMCs. Receptor source: a man aged 25 to 40 in good health and CMV-seropositive.

The rearrangement links TRBV6-5 to TRBJ2-1; D is uncertain. CDR1 is MNHEY and CDR2 is SVGAGI in the germline V gene. V was shortened by 6 bases and J by 3 bases, with 9 bases between the two germline ends. The CDR3 length is 13 residues. The CDR3 reads CASRNQVYNEQFF. The CDR3 coding sequence is TGTGCCAGCAGGAACCAGGTCTACAATGAGCAGTTCTTC.

The rearrangement links TRBV19 to TRBJ1-4; D not resolved. The CDR3 runs to 14 residues. CDR1 and CDR2 from the germline V gene are LNHDA and SQIVND (reference sequence). V lost 3 bases to trimming and J lost 0 bases, with 5 bases between them. CDR3 nucleotide sequence: TGTGCCAGTAGTATGCGGGCAACTAATGAAAAACTGTTTTTT. This codes for CASSMRATNEKLFF.

This chain connects TRBV28 to TRBJ1-1; D possibly corresponds to TRBD1 (5 bases). V lost 7 bases and J lost 3, with 12 bases in between. The CDR3 is made up of 13 amino acids. The germline V gene encodes CDR1 MDHEN and CDR2 SYDVKM. CDR3 amino acids: CASNVEGYTEAFF. The CDR3, as DNA: TGTGCCAGCAACGTGGAGGGGTACACTGAAGCTTTCTTT.

The V and J genes are TRBV5-1 and TRBJ2-3; TRBD2 matches 7 bases. This CDR3 has 16 residues. Germline CDR1 and CDR2: SGHRS and YFSETQ. J lost 1 base, V lost 4 bases, and 9 bases had no gene match. This chain's CDR3 is CASSPAGGRGTDTQYF. The CDR3 bases are TGCGCCAGCAGCCCCGCCGGGGGGAGAGGCACAGATACGCAGTATTTT.

In this sample, this clone turned up a few times. The chain is built from TRBV6-5 and TRBJ1-1; 7 bases align to TRBD1. CDR3 length: 12 amino acids. V trimming: 5 bases; J trimming: 9 bases; junction bases outside the gene matches: 6. The germline gives CDR1 MNHEY, CDR2 SVGAGI. The CDR3 here is CASSRDRAKAFF. The CDR3, as DNA: TGTGCCAGCAGTAGAGACAGGGCAAAAGCTTTCTTT.

The chain uses TRBV29-1 and TRBJ1-1, with 10 nucleotides matching TRBD1. V lost 4 bases to trimming and J lost 4 bases; unmatched junction nucleotides: 3. The V gene's germline CDR1 is SQVTM and CDR2 ANQGSEA. This CDR3 contains 13 residues. CDR3 sequence: CSVVGQGVTEAFF. CDR3 nucleotide sequence: TGCAGCGTTGTAGGACAGGGGGTCACTGAAGCTTTCTTT.

The rearrangement uses TRBV6-5 and TRBJ1-6; 7 bases agree with TRBD1. CDR3 size: 14 residues. CDR1 and CDR2 from the germline V gene are MNHEY and SVGAGI. Trimming cost V 2 bases and J 7 bases; bases outside gene matches: 2. As DNA, the CDR3 is TGTGCCAGCAGTTACGACAGGGAGAATTCACCCCTCCACTTT. The encoded protein is CASSYDRENSPLHF.

This clone was seen a handful of times. The rearrangement joins TRBV6-4 to TRBJ2-6; 7 bases agree with TRBD1. Germline V lookup: CDR1 MRHNA, CDR2 SNTAGT. V was clipped by 0 bases and J by 2 bases; unmatched bases: 1. The CDR3 has 16 residues. The CDR3 is CASSDSGGAGANVLTF. CDR3 DNA: TGTGCCAGCAGTGACTCAGGGGGCGCTGGGGCCAACGTCCTGACTTTC.

The chain is built from TRBV25-1 and TRBJ2-7, with 8 bases lining up with TRBD2. The CDR3 loop spans 15 amino acids. The V segment lost 1 base and the J segment 4 bases; nucleotides outside the gene matches: 6. Germline V gives CDR1 MGHDK, CDR2 SYGVNS. CDR3: CASSELGGGLYEQYF. The CDR3 nucleotides are TGTGCCAGCAGTGAATTAGGCGGGGGGTTATACGAGCAGTACTTC.

The chain has TRBV5-1 and TRBJ1-1; D ambiguous. Trimming shortened V by 1 base and J by 4 bases, and 11 bases separated the two germline ends. Germline V gives CDR1 SGHRS, CDR2 YFSETQ. The CDR3 sequence is 14 residues long. The CDR3 here is CASSLYLTGTEAFF. CDR3 in DNA: TGCGCCAGCAGCTTGTACCTGACTGGCACTGAAGCTTTCTTT.

V is TRBV15 and J is TRBJ1-6; D unresolved. Germline-derived CDR1 and CDR2 are LNHNV and YYDKDF (reference sequence). The V end lost 8 bases, the J end lost 6 bases, and 11 bases lay between the germline ends. This CDR3 comprises 13 residues. The DNA of the CDR3 is TGTGCCACCCGCCTCGACTTTAATTCACCCCTCCACTTT. It codes for CATRLDFNSPLHF.

In this sample, this clone turned up a few times. The chain recombines TRBV29-1 with TRBJ2-3, with 8 bases aligning to TRBD2. Germline CDR1 and CDR2: SQVTM and ANQGSEA. The V segment lost 1 base and the J segment 5 bases; nucleotides outside the gene matches: 8. The CDR3 covers 15 residues. The chain's CDR3 is CSVEGTGGPGDTQYF. The CDR3 nucleotides read TGCAGCGTTGAAGGAACGGGGGGGCCCGGAGATACGCAGTATTTT.

The chain uses TRBV6-1 and TRBJ1-5; D may be TRBD1 (5 bases). Per germline, CDR1 MNHNS and CDR2 SASEGT. This CDR3 spans 14 amino acids. The V and J ends lost 5 bases and 5 bases respectively, with 13 bases between them. Here the CDR3 DNA reads TGTGCCAGCAGTCGAGGACACGGAGATCAGCCCCAGCATTTT. The encoded protein is CASSRGHGDQPQHF.

J is TRBJ1-4 and V is TRBV6-6, with D unresolved. V was shortened by 6 bases and J by 7 bases, with 15 bases between the two germline ends. CDR1 and CDR2 from the germline V gene are MNHNY and SVGAGI (reference sequence). This CDR3 is built from 14 residues. The CDR3, as DNA: TGTGCCAGCAGACAATCCACTCCAGGTGAAAAACTGTTTTTT. It encodes CASRQSTPGEKLFF.

V and J are TRBV6-1 and TRBJ1-4, with D unresolved. CDR3 length: 15 amino acids. V lost 6 bases to trimming and J lost 3 bases, with 14 bases between them. The germline CDR1 and CDR2 sequences are MNHNS and SASEGT. CDR3 sequence: CASSPGYLANEKLFF. The CDR3 bases are TGTGCCAGCAGCCCGGGATACCTAGCTAATGAAAAACTGTTTTTT.

V usage is TRBV11-1 and J usage is TRBJ2-7; D is unresolved. V lost 0 bases and J 1 base, leaving 7 bases between the germline ends. Germline V gene data show CDR1 as SGHAT and CDR2 as FQDESV (reference sequence). This CDR3 region has 14 residues. Written as DNA, the CDR3 is TGTGCCAGCAGCTTAGCTTCAGAATCCTACGAGCAGTACTTC. This encodes CASSLASESYEQYF.

This clone showed up just once. This chain joins TRBV5-8 and TRBJ2-5, with 10 bases that match TRBD2. The germline CDR1 and CDR2 sequences are SGHTS and YDEGEE. J lost 3 bases, V lost 2 bases, and 10 bases had no gene match. This CDR3 has 17 residues. As DNA, the CDR3 is TGTGCCAGCAGCTTCGGGCTAGCGGGGGTCCAAAAAGAGACCCAGTACTTC. Amino acids: CASSFGLAGVQKETQYF.

Note on this clone: This CDR3 is also generated by other DNA sequences in the sample. The rearrangement joins TRBV5-1 to TRBJ2-3; TRBD2 matches 10 bases. V lost 1 base, J lost 1 base, and 0 bases stayed unmatched. Germline lookup yields CDR1 SGHRS and CDR2 YFSETQ. The CDR3 is 15 amino acids. CDR3 DNA sequence: TGCGCCAGCAGCTTGACTAGCGGGGGCACAGATACGCAGTATTTT. Amino acid sequence: CASSLTSGGTDTQYF.

The chain recombines TRBV19 with TRBJ2-1, with D tentatively TRBD2 (6 bases). The CDR3 covers 13 residues. Germline V lookup: CDR1 LNHDA, CDR2 SQIVND (reference sequence). Trimming cost V 6 bases and J 4 bases, with 10 bases left between them. For the CDR3, the DNA is TGTGCCAGTAGGGGTCGGGGGTACAATGAGCAGTTCTTC. This codes for CASRGRGYNEQFF.

The chain combines TRBV5-6 with TRBJ2-1; maybe TRBD1 (5 bases). The CDR3 covers 12 residues. V shed 4 bases and J shed 6 bases, with 8 bases lying between them. From germline, CDR1 is SGHDT and CDR2 YYEEEE. The CDR3 loop is CASSPQGNEQFF. CDR3 in DNA: TGTGCCAGCAGCCCCCAGGGCAATGAGCAGTTCTTC.

The chain links TRBV5-4 to TRBJ1-2, with D possibly matching TRBD1 (6 bases). Germline V gives CDR1 SGHNT, CDR2 YYREEE (reference sequence). CDR3 size: 14 residues. Trimming removed 0 bases at V and 7 bases at J, with 13 bases between. The chain's CDR3 is CASSLAYGGAGYTF. The DNA of the CDR3 is TGTGCCAGCAGCTTGGCCTACGGGGGGGCTGGCTACACCTTC. Combining the CDR3 with reference TRBV5-4 and TRBJ1-2 gives the whole variable domain ETGVTQSPTHLIKTRGQQVTLRCSSQSGHNTVSWYQQALGQGPQFIFQYYREEENGRGNFPPRFSGLQFPNYSSELNVNALELDDSALYLCASSLAYGGAGYTFGSGTRLTVV.

With respect to this clone: At one of its ends the junction is not consistent with the germline gene, which may arise from a read error. V and J are TRBV5-5 and TRBJ1-1; 8 bases map to TRBD1. Germline V lookup: CDR1 SGHKS, CDR2 YYEKEE (reference sequence). The CDR3 spans 12 residues. For the CDR3, the DNA is TGTGCCAGCAGCTTGGGTGGGCAGGGGGCCTATTTT. Residues: CASSLGGQGAYF.

The chain couples TRBV5-1 to TRBJ2-7, with D possibly TRBD1 on 5 matching bases. Germline loops: CDR1 SGHRS, CDR2 YFSETQ. Trimming removed 0 bases at V and 7 bases at J, with 14 bases between. This CDR3 region has 14 residues. The CDR3 loop is CASSLADRKGEQYF. In DNA, the CDR3 is TGCGCCAGCAGCTTGGCCGACAGAAAGGGGGAGCAGTACTTC.

The chain is built from TRBV6-1 and TRBJ1-1; the D gene is possibly TRBD1 (6 bases). Trimming cost V 7 bases and J 5 bases, with 11 bases left between them. This CDR3 contains 12 residues. CDR1 and CDR2 from the germline V gene are MNHNS and SASEGT. This CDR3 is CASMQGLTEAFF. DNA of the CDR3: TGTGCCAGCATGCAGGGGTTAACTGAAGCTTTCTTT.

The V gene is TRBV9, the J gene TRBJ2-5; TRBD1 matches at 7 bases. Germline assignment: CDR1 SGDLS and CDR2 YYNGEE. V was clipped by 2 bases and J by 4 bases; unmatched bases: 11. The CDR3 runs 16 residues. CDR3 amino acids: CASSVRDSVGRETQYF. CDR3 bases: TGTGCCAGCAGCGTCCGGGACAGCGTCGGTCGAGAGACCCAGTACTTC.